One TCR beta chain is described in this entry. Its cognate antigen is unknown. This sample is drawn from a study of cytomegalovirus exposure and HLA in healthy donors. Study information: Early released data comprised some 85 million unique TCRs from HLA-typed donors. Study-wide points: Information on immune exposure was restricted to one variable (CMV serostatus). Follow-up analysis seemed to connect common viral pathogens with several of the most significant clusters identified.

This PCR relied on a set of 60 Vbeta primers and 13 Jbeta primers. Methods used by the authors: It was a later analysis that counted 83 million or so unique TCR beta chains, of which roughly 11 million were shared. Sequenced by immunoSEQ multiplex PCR; TCRdb stores in-frame clones only, minus some. V, J and clone size were drawn from that table, and D and trimming were deduced from the DNA. The table has around 110,000 clones, 81% seen once. From germline, CDR1 is MNHEY and CDR2 SMNVEV (reference sequence). The CDR3 totals 13 residues. V was pared by 3 bases and J by 5 bases, with 10 bases between. The material sequenced was PBMCs. This rearrangement joins TRBV27 to TRBJ1-1, with D maybe TRBD1 (5 bases). The TCR originated in a woman aged 25 to 39 in good health and CMV-seronegative. The DNA of the CDR3 is TGTGCCAGCAGTTTCGCAGGGAGGACTGAAGCTTTCTTT. This gives the protein CASSFAGRTEAFF.